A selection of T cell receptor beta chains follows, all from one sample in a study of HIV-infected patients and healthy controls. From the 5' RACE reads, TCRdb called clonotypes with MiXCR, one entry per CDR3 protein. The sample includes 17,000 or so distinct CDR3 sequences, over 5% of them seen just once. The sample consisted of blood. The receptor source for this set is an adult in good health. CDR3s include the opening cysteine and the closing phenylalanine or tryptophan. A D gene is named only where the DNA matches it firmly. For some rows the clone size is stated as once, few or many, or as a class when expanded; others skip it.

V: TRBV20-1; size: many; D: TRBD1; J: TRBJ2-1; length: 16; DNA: TGCAGTGCTAGAGATCCCCAGGGGGCCTCCTACAATGAGCAGTTCTTC; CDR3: CSARDPQGASYNEQFF
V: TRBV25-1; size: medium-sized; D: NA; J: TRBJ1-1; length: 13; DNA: TGTGCCAGCAGTTTCACAGAGAACACTGAAGCTTTCTTT; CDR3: CASSFTENTEAFF
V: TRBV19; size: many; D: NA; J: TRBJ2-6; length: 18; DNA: TGTGCCAGTAGTACCTACATGATAGGACGTGGGGTGACCAACGTCCTGACTTTC; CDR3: CASSTYMIGRGVTNVLTF
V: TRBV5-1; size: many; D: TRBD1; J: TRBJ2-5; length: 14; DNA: TGCGCCAGCAGCCCACAGGGGGCGGAGGAGACCCAGTACTTC; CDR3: CASSPQGAEETQYF
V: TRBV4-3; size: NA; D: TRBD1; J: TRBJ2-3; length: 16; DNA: TGCGCCAGCAGCCAAGAACCGGGACAGGGGTCAGATACGCAGTATTTT; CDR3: CASSQEPGQGSDTQYF
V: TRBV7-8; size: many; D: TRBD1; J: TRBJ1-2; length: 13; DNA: TGTGCCAGCAGCCCCAGGACAGGCTATGGCTACACCTTC; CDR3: CASSPRTGYGYTF
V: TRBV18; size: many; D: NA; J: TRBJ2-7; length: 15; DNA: TGTGCCAGCTCACCCCGAGGGACGGATCCCTACGAGCAGTACTTC; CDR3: CASSPRGTDPYEQYF
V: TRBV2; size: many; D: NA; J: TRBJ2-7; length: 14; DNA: TGTGCCAGCAGTGTCGGGACCCGAGCCTACGAGCAGTACTTC; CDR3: CASSVGTRAYEQYF
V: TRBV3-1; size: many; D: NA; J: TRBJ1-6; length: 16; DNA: TGTGCCAGCAGGACCGGAGCAGACAGGTTGAATTCACCCCTCCACTTT; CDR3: CASRTGADRLNSPLHF
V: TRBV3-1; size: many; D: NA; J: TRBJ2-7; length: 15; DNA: TGTGCCAGCAGCCCCCGAGGGGTTGGGGATTACGAGCAGTACTTC; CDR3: CASSPRGVGDYEQYF
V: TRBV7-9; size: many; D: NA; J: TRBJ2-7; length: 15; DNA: TGTGCCAGCAGCTCACCCTCGGGTAGTAGCTACGAGCAGTACTTC; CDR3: CASSSPSGSSYEQYF
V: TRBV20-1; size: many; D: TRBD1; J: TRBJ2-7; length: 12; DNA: TGCAGTGCTAGGGAACAGGGGTACGAGCAGTACTTC; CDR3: CSAREQGYEQYF
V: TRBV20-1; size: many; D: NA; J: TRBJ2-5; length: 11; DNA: TGCAGTGCTAGGCCTCTAGAGACCCAGTACTTC; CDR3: CSARPLETQYF
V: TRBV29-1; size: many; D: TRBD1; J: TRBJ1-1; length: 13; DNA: TGCAGCGTCGCCCGGGACAGTTACACTGAAGCTTTCTTT; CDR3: CSVARDSYTEAFF
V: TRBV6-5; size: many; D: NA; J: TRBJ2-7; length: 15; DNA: TGTGCCAGCAGTTCCGCAACAGGGTTCGTCCACGAGCAGTACTTC; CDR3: CASSSATGFVHEQYF
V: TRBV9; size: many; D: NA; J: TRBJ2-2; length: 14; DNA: TGTGCCAGCAGCGTAGAGTTGAACACCGGGGAGCTGTTTTTT; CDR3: CASSVELNTGELFF
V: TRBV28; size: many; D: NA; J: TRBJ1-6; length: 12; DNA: TGTGCCAGCAGTTTTGAGTTTTCACCCCTCCACTTT; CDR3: CASSFEFSPLHF
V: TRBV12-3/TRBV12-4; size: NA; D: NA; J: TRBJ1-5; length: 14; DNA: TGTGCCAGCAGTCCGGATCTTAAGAGTCAGCCCCAGCATTTT; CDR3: CASSPDLKSQPQHF
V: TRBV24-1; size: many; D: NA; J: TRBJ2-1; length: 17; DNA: TGTGCCACCAGTGATTTTAGAAGGAAGGGAGGCTACAATGAGCAGTTCTTC; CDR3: CATSDFRRKGGYNEQFF
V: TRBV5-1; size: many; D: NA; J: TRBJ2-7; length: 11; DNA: TGCGCCAGCAAGGGCGAGTACGAGCAGTACTTC; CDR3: CASKGEYEQYF
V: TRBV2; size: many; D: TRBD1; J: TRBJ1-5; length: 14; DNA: TGTGCCAGCAGGCCAACAGGGGGCAATCAGCCCCAGCATTTT; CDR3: CASRPTGGNQPQHF
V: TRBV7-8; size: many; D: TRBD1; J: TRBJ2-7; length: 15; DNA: TGTGCCAGCGCATTGGGACAGGGGAGGTCCTACGAGCAGTACTTC; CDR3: CASALGQGRSYEQYF
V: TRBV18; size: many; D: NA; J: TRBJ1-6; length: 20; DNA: TGTGCCAGCTCACCATTCCAACAGCACCCTAGGAGCTCCTATAATTCACCCCTCCACTTT; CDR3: CASSPFQQHPRSSYNSPLHF
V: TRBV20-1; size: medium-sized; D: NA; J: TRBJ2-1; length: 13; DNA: TGCAGTGCTAGAGATTGGCTGTACAATGAGCAGTTCTTC; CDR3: CSARDWLYNEQFF
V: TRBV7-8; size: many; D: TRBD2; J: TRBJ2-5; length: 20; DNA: TGTGCCAGCAGGTCTAGCGGGTTCAACGTTATGGTTCGAGTACAAGAGACCCAGTACTTC; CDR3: CASRSSGFNVMVRVQETQYF
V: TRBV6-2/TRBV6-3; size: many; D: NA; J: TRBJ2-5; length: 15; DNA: TGTGCCAGCAGTTACTCGAGAGGACGCTTGGAGACCCAGTACTTC; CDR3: CASSYSRGRLETQYF
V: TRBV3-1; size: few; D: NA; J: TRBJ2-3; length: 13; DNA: TGTGCCAGCAGCCAAGCCCTCGATGATACGCAGTATTTT; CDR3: CASSQALDDTQYF
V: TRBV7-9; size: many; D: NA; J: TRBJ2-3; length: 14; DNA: TGTGCCAGCCCACTCACGGGGGACACAGATACGCAGTATTTT; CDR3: CASPLTGDTDTQYF
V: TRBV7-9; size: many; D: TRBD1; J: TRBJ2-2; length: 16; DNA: TGTGCCAGCAGCTTCTGGACAGGAGCGAACACCGGGGAGCTGTTTTTT; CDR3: CASSFWTGANTGELFF
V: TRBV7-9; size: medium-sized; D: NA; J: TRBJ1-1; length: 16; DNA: TGTGCCAGCAGCCTAGGGCGGTTTAAGGGCGGGACTGAAGCTTTCTTT; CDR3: CASSLGRFKGGTEAFF
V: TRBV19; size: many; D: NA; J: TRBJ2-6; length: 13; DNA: TGTGCCAGTAGTCAGACGGGGGCCAACGTCCTGACTTTC; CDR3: CASSQTGANVLTF
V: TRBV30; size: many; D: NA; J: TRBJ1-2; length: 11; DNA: TGTGCCTGGAGTAGATACTATGGCTACACCTTC; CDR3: CAWSRYYGYTF
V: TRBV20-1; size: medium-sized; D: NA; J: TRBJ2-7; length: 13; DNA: TGCAGTGCTGGTAGCGGAGACTACTACGAGCAGTACTTC; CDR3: CSAGSGDYYEQYF
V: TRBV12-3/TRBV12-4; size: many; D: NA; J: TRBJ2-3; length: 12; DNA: TGTGCCAGCAGTTCCAGGGGAACCACGCAGTATTTT; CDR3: CASSSRGTTQYF
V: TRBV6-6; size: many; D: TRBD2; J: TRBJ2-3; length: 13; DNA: TGTGCCAGCAGTTACTCGCGGGGGGAATCGCAGTATTTT; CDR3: CASSYSRGESQYF
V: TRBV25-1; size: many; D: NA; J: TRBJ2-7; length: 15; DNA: TGTGCCAGCAGTGATCCGGGGCAGGCCACCTACGAGCAGTACTTC; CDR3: CASSDPGQATYEQYF
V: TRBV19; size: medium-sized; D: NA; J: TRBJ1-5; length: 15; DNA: TGTGCCAGTAGTATAGCTTGGGGGCAGGTTCAGCCCCAGCATTTT; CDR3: CASSIAWGQVQPQHF
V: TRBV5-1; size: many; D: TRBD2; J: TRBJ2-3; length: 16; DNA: TGCGCCAGCAGCTTGGTTAGCGGGGGGACCACAGATACGCAGTATTTT; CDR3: CASSLVSGGTTDTQYF
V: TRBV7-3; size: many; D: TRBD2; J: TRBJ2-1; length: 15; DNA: TGTGCCAGCAGCTTACTTAGCGGGGGGGTCAATGAGCAGTTCTTC; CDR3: CASSLLSGGVNEQFF
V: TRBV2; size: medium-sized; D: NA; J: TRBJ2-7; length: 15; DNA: TGTGCCAGCAGTGAACTTTCGGGAGCCAGAAACGAGCAGTACTTC; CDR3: CASSELSGARNEQYF
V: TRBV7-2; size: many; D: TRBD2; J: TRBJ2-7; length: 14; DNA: TGTGCCAGCAGCTCAGGGACTAGCATTTACGAGCAGTACTTC; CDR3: CASSSGTSIYEQYF
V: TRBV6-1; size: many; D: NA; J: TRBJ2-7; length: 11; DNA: TGTGCCAGCAGTGAGATCTACGAGCAGTACTTC; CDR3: CASSEIYEQYF
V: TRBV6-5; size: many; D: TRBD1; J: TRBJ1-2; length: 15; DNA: TGTGCCAGCAGCAGCGGGACAGGGCACCACTATGGCTACACCTTC; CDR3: CASSSGTGHHYGYTF
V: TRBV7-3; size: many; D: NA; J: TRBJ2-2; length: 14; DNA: TGTGCCAGCAGCTTAGGAGGTGTAGCCGGGGAGCTGTTTTTT; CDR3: CASSLGGVAGELFF
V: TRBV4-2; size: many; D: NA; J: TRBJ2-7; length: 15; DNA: TGTGCCAGCAGCCAAGATGTGGGCAGTTTCTACGAGCAGTACTTC; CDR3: CASSQDVGSFYEQYF
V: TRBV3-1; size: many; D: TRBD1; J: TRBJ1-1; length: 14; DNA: TGTGCCAGCAGTACCAGGGGGCCGAACACTGAAGCTTTCTTT; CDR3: CASSTRGPNTEAFF
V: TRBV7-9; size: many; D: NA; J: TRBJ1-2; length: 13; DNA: TGTGCCAGCAGCCCCCCCGCTCCTTATGGCTACACCTTC; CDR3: CASSPPAPYGYTF
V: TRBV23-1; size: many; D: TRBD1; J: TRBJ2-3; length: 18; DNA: TGCGCCAGCAGTCCCGGGACAGGGGGCGATCAGGCCACAGATACGCAGTATTTT; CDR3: CASSPGTGGDQATDTQYF
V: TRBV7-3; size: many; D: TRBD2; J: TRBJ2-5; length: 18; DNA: TGTGCCAGCAGCTTAAAGCCAGGGAGCGGGGGACTACAAGAGACCCAGTACTTC; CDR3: CASSLKPGSGGLQETQYF
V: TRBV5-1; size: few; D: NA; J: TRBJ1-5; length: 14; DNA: TGCGCCAGCAGCTTGGCCAGGGGCGGGCAGCCCCAGCATTTT; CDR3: CASSLARGGQPQHF
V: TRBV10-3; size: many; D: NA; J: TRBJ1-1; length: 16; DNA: TGTGCCATCAGTGAGTCGCGAGTCCGCCTCAACACTGAAGCTTTCTTT; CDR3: CAISESRVRLNTEAFF
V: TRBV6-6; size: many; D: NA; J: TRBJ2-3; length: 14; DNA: TGTGCCAGCAGCAGCGGACGGGGCACAGATACGCAGTATTTT; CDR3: CASSSGRGTDTQYF
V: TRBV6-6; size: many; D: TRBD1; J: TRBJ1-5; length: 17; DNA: TGTGCCAGCAGTTACTCCCCAGGGGGATATAGCAATCAGCCCCAGCATTTT; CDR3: CASSYSPGGYSNQPQHF
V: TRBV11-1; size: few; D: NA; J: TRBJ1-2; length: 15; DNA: TGTGCCAGCAGCTTGAGTCCGGGAATCGACTATGGCTACACCTTC; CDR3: CASSLSPGIDYGYTF
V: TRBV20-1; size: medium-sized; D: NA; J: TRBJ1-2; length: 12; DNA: TGCAGTGCTGGGGGGGGCGTCCCTGGCTACACCTTC; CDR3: CSAGGGVPGYTF